The source of this TCR beta chain is a study of technical replicates of blood from a few donors. The CDR3 spans 14 residues. Trimming pared 7 bases from V and 0 bases from J, leaving 9 bases between. From germline, CDR1 is SNHLY and CDR2 FYNNEI. TCRdb's table, derived via immunoSEQ multiplex PCR, lists solely in-frame clones and lacks some. The sample records some 63,000 clones, around nine tenths being singletons. V gene TRBV2 combines with J gene TRBJ2-2; the D gene is possibly TRBD2 (6 bases). This clonotype was sampled from a human donor in good health. Some clones in this sample may be carry-over from other donors' samples. The specimen sequenced was PBMCs. CDR3 bases: TGTGCCAGCAATGGGGGGACGAACACCGGGGAGCTGTTTTTT. Residues: CASNGGTNTGELFF.